This passage covers 14 T cell receptor beta chains from one sample sequenced in a study of Graves' ophthalmopathy and Graves' hyperthyroidism. RNA transcripts were the template, and TCR beta CDR3 regions were amplified from them. First-round RT-PCR with HTBI primers preceded a second-round multiplex PCR. TCRdb re-called the multiplex PCR reads through MiXCR, storing one row per CDR3 protein. The data show some 370,000 distinct CDR3 sequences, with roughly 15% seen just once and 2.4% held by the top ten. Sequenced sample: peripheral blood. The source is an adult woman with stable Graves' hyperthyroidism.

This clonotype has a count of ten or more. This sequence joins TRBV12-3 or TRBV12-4 and TRBJ2-5; 8 bases are a match to TRBD1. The CDR3 has 16 amino acids. J gave up 0 bases and V 4 bases, and 7 bases lay outside the gene matches. The CDR3 DNA reads as TGTGCCAGCAGTTCAGGGACAGGTTCCCACCAAGAGACCCAGTACTTC. It encodes CASSSGTGSHQETQYF.

This clonotype was counted many times. This chain links TRBV28 with TRBJ1-1; D unresolved. V was trimmed by 6 bases and J by 9 bases, leaving 17 bases between them. Germline V gene lookup returns CDR1 MDHEN and CDR2 SYDVKM. The CDR3 length is 13 residues. CDR3: CASRPSGRFKAFF. CDR3 nucleotide sequence: TGTGCCAGCAGACCATCAGGACGGTTCAAAGCTTTCTTT.

This clonotype turned up a few times. The chain couples TRBV29-1 to TRBJ2-3; 7 bases are shared with TRBD2. The CDR3 runs to 18 residues. V dropped 0 bases and J dropped 2; count of bases not matched to a gene: 14. In germline, CDR1 is SQVTM, CDR2 ANQGSEA. This CDR3 reads CSVEDPASGGSPTDTQYF. CDR3 coding DNA: TGCAGCGTTGAAGACCCCGCGAGTGGCGGGAGTCCCACAGATACGCAGTATTTT.

The table lists this clonotype with many counts. The chain carries TRBV4-1 and TRBJ1-6; D is undetermined. There are 14 residues in the CDR3. CDR1 is MGHRA and CDR2 is YSYEKL in the germline V gene. Trimming cost V 7 bases and J 7 bases, with 14 bases left between them. The CDR3 region is CASTLPQVNSPLHF. The CDR3 DNA reads TGCGCCAGCACCCTCCCCCAGGTGAATTCACCCCTCCACTTT.

This clonotype occurred many times. V is TRBV20-1 and J is TRBJ2-5; D gene unclear. In germline, CDR1 is DFQATT, CDR2 SNEGSKA (reference sequence). Trimming stripped 0 bases from V and 7 bases from J, with 6 bases between. The CDR3 contains 11 residues. The CDR3 coding sequence is TGCAGTGCTAGAGAAGTGGGGACCCAGTACTTC. Amino acids: CSAREVGTQYF.

This clonotype was recorded at least ten times. The chain carries TRBV28 and TRBJ1-5, with D possibly TRBD1 on 5 matching bases. The CDR3 has 17 residues. Per germline, CDR1 MDHEN and CDR2 SYDVKM. Trimming removed 4 bases from V and 5 bases from J, with 21 bases in between. The CDR3 nucleotides are TGTGCCAGCAGTTCCCCACCGGGACTCCGGAGGGATCAGCCCCAGCATTTT. It translates to CASSSPPGLRRDQPQHF.

This clonotype was counted ten times or more. J is TRBJ1-1 and V is TRBV7-6; D not certain. Germline lookup yields CDR1 SGHVS and CDR2 FNYEAQ. The CDR3 totals 13 residues. V gave up 2 bases and J gave up 3 bases, with 7 bases separating them. In DNA form, the CDR3 reads TGTGCCAGCAGCTTAAAAGGTGACACTGAAGCTTTCTTT. Protein: CASSLKGDTEAFF.

This clonotype came up many times. A much larger clone is a single base away; this may be a read error. This chain joins TRBV12-3 or TRBV12-4 and TRBJ2-5; 8 bases agree with TRBD1. The CDR3 length is 14 residues. The CDR3 DNA sequence: TGTGCCAGCAGTCTCCTAGGACAGGGCCAGACCCAGTGCTTC. It specifies CASSLLGQGQTQCF.

This clonotype showed up many times. CDR3 coding DNA: TGTGCCAGCAGGGCGGTGGCCTACGAGCAGTACTTC. It codes for CASRAVAYEQYF. The chain is built from TRBV6-2 or TRBV6-3 and TRBJ2-7; D ambiguous. The germline CDR1 and CDR2 sequences are MNHEY and SVGEGT. The length of the CDR3 is 12 residues. V shed 6 bases and J shed 2 bases, with 8 bases lying between them.

This clonotype has ten or more counts. The V and J genes are TRBV28 and TRBJ2-7; D is perhaps TRBD1 (5 bases). The CDR3 is 14 residues long. Germline assignment: CDR1 MDHEN and CDR2 SYDVKM. The V end lost 6 bases, the J end lost 0 bases, and 12 bases lay between the germline ends. This CDR3 is CASRFETASYEQYF. In DNA, the CDR3 is TGTGCCAGCAGATTCGAGACAGCCTCCTACGAGCAGTACTTC.

This clonotype was counted at least ten times. The chain uses TRBV6-5 and TRBJ2-5; 7 bases agree with TRBD2. Germline V gene lookup returns CDR1 MNHEY and CDR2 SVGAGI. The CDR3 covers 15 residues. The J segment lost 5 bases and the V segment lost 0 bases, leaving 6 bases of the junction unmatched. In nucleotides, the CDR3 is TGTGCCAGCAGTTACTCGCGGGAGTCTGCGGAGACCCAGTACTTC. Its translation: CASSYSRESAETQYF.

This clonotype was recorded many times. V gene TRBV28 combines with J gene TRBJ1-3; 8 nucleotides match TRBD1. V lost 2 bases, J lost 4 bases, and 7 bases stayed unmatched. Germline CDR1 is MDHEN and CDR2 is SYDVKM. The CDR3 sequence is 16 residues long. DNA for the CDR3: TGTGCCAGCAGTTTACTTACAGGGGGGAGAGGAAACACCATATATTTT. It translates to CASSLLTGGRGNTIYF.

The chain uses TRBV28 and TRBJ2-2; a weak D match, TRBD2 (5 bases). Per germline, CDR1 MDHEN and CDR2 SYDVKM. The germline V and J ends were trimmed by 3 bases and 6 bases, with 11 bases remaining between them. This CDR3 region has 14 residues. This CDR3 is CASSLIGGSGELFF. The CDR3 nucleotides read TGTGCCAGCAGTTTGATTGGCGGGTCCGGGGAGCTGTTTTTT.

This clonotype was seen repeatedly, ten times or more. This chain joins TRBV27 and TRBJ1-1; D is perhaps TRBD1 (5 bases). CDR1 is MNHEY and CDR2 is SMNVEV in the germline V gene (reference sequence). The CDR3 sequence is 14 residues long. With 3 bases removed from V and 5 bases from J, the gap between germline ends came to 13 bases. Written as DNA, the CDR3 is TGTGCCAGCAGTTTGTCCAGGGTGGGGACTGAAGCTTTCTTT. Protein: CASSLSRVGTEAFF.